The T cell receptor (beta chain) under discussion was sequenced for a study of vaccination effects on CD4 cells after COVID-19. About the research overall: Post-vaccine draws lagged the second dose by a median of 72 days.

Clones were sequenced by immunoSEQ multiplex PCR, and TCRdb holds only the in-frame ones, with some missing. The sample lists more than 25,000 clones, approximately 79% seen once, with roughly 5% in the top ten. Pools of viral peptides were used by the ViraFEST assay to expand antigen-specific CD4+ T cells ahead of sequencing. Scientists isolated CD4+ T cells after an approximately ten-day culture period ended. Two doses of either BNT162b2 or mRNA-1273 were given to each participant. Days 3 and 7 saw half the medium replaced with IL-2 medium. Study conclusions and caveats: By a late point after vaccination, infection- and vaccine-induced clones had shrunk markedly through clonal contraction.

The germline V gene encodes CDR1 SNHLY and CDR2 FYNNEI. This CDR3 has 12 amino acids. V lost 9 bases to trimming and J lost 0 bases; unmatched junction nucleotides: 1. Remarks on this clone: The antigen remains unidentified.

The V gene is TRBV2, the J gene TRBJ1-1; 7 nucleotides agree with TRBD1. This clonotype originated in a human donor who received a COVID-19 vaccine. Some clones in this sample may be carry-over from other donors' samples. The input for sequencing was CD4+ T cells from PBMCs cultured with SARS-CoV-2 spike peptides, taken after COVID-19 vaccination. The CDR3 nucleotides are TGTGCCAGGGGACAGATGAACACTGAAGCTTTCTTT. Encoded protein: CARGQMNTEAFF.